The clone carrying this TCR beta chain was detected ten times or more. The sample is drawn from a study of CD8 T cells in ankylosing spondylitis. The CDR3 loop spans 13 amino acids. V was trimmed by 8 bases and J by 6 bases, leaving 14 bases between them. Looked up from germline, CDR1 is ENHRY and CDR2 is SYGVKD. TCRdb re-derived calls from the 5' RACE reads in MiXCR, one entry per CDR3 protein. The sample has around 250,000 distinct CDR3 sequences, around a tenth seen once. The chain employs TRBV10-3 and TRBJ1-5, with D tentatively TRBD1 (5 bases). This receptor was taken from a male donor with ankylosing spondylitis or in good health (not recorded which). Sequenced sample: blood, either unsorted or a sorted T cell fraction (not recorded which). CDR3 DNA: TGTGCCATCGGGGGAACGGAGAGTCAGCCCCAGCATTTT. Translated, it gives CAIGGTESQPQHF.